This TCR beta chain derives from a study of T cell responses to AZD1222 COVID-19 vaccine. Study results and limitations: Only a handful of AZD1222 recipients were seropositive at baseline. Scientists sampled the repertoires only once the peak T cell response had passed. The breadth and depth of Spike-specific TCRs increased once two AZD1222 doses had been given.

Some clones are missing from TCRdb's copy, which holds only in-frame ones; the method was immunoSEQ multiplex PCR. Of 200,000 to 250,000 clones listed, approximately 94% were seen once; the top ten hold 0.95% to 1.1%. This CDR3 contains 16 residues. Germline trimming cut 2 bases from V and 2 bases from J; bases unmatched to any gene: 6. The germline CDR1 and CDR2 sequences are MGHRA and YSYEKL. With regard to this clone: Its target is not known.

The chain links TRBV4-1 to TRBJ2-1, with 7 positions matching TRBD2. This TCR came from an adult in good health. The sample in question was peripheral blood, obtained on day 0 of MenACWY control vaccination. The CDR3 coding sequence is TGCGCCAGCAGCCAATACCCAGCGGGGACCTACAATGAGCAGTTCTTC. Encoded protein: CASSQYPAGTYNEQFF.